This entry features one TCR beta chain sequence. Antigen unknown. Use of 60 Vbeta and 13 Jbeta primers characterized the PCR. Produced via immunoSEQ multiplex PCR; TCRdb's table is partial and in-frame only. The sample lists roughly 200,000 clones; around 80% were seen once. This sample is drawn from a study of cytomegalovirus exposure and HLA in healthy donors. Study conclusions and caveats: No immune exposure information besides CMV serostatus was available.

In nominal health when sampled, donors likely had unrecorded immune exposures nonetheless. CDR3 size: 17 residues. Germline CDR1 and CDR2: SGHTA and FQGNSA. The J segment lost 0 bases and the V segment lost 5 bases, leaving 9 bases of the junction unmatched. The V and J genes are TRBV7-2 and TRBJ1-2; 10 bases align to TRBD1. What was sequenced was PBMCs. This clonotype was sampled from a woman aged 60-75 years in good health and CMV-seropositive. Written as DNA, the CDR3 is TGTGCCAGCAGCAGACAGGGGGCTATCGACTCTAACTATGGCTACACCTTC. It specifies CASSRQGAIDSNYGYTF.